The 10 T cell receptor beta chains presented below share a single source sample, sequenced in a study of metastatic and nonmetastatic thyroid tumors (dated by TCRdb to 2018 to 2021). Before undergoing thyroid surgery, none of the patients had been given any kind of treatment. The protocol used for the library was PCR. Sequenced on an Illumina HiSeq 4000. The public reads were reanalyzed by TCRdb: fastp trimming at Q25, MiXCR alignment, in-frame beta chains only. This sample comprises tens of thousands of clones, roughly a fifth of them detected only once. The ten largest account for roughly 18% of the sample. Sequencing was carried out using blood. The receptors shown here come from a female donor with papillary thyroid cancer or a benign thyroid nodule (not recorded which). Some clones in this sample may be carry-over from other donors' samples.

Concerning this clone: A single base separates this from a much larger clone, so it may be a read error. The chain combines TRBV3-1 with TRBJ2-1, with 8 bases matching TRBD2. V trimming: 7 bases; J trimming: 7 bases; junction bases outside the gene matches: 6. The CDR3 is 13 residues long. CDR1 is LGHDT, CDR2 YNNKEL, per germline (reference sequence). The CDR3, as DNA: TGTGCCAGCATCCCCCGCGGGAGGAATGAGCAGTTCTTC. It is translated as CASIPRGRNEQFF.

This chain uses TRBV9 with TRBJ2-1; D may match TRBD1 or TRBD2 (5 bases each). The germline V gene encodes CDR1 SGDLS and CDR2 YYNGEE. The CDR3 sequence is 13 residues long. V gave up 8 bases and J gave up 7 bases, with 16 bases separating them. The CDR3: CASSGTTVNEQFF. DNA of the CDR3: TGTGCCAGTTCCGGGACCACGGTAAATGAGCAGTTCTTC.

By sample share, this clone is medium-sized. The CDR3 here is CASSLLGASYEQYF. Here the CDR3 DNA reads TGTGCCAGCAGCTTATTGGGGGCCTCCTACGAGCAGTACTTC. The V call is TRBV7-2, the J call TRBJ2-7, with D maybe TRBD1 (6 bases). Trimming took 2 bases from V and 0 from J, leaving 8 bases between them. Germline CDR1 is SGHTA and CDR2 is FQGNSA. The CDR3 loop spans 14 amino acids.

This clone was recorded many times. The chain uses TRBV6-1 and TRBJ1-2; D possibly corresponds to TRBD1 (5 bases). Germline V gives CDR1 MNHNS, CDR2 SASEGT. V was clipped by 5 bases and J by 9 bases, with 19 bases between them. The CDR3 consists of 14 residues. In DNA, the CDR3 is TGTGCCAGCAGTAACGACCAGGTTGGGGGTCGCTACACCTTC. Amino acid sequence: CASSNDQVGGRYTF.

This clone was counted only a few times. A read error may account for a junction end that differs from germline. Within the sample, other DNA sequences also encode this same CDR3. The chain links TRBV6-1 to TRBJ2-5, with D hard to call. Germline assignment: CDR1 MNHNS and CDR2 SASEGT. The CDR3 is 13 amino acids. DNA for the CDR3: TGCGCCAGCCGCCGGGCAGATCAAGAGACGCAGTACTTC. Translated: CASRRADQETQYF.

This clone showed up many times. The sample carries other DNA sequences with the same CDR3. This rearrangement joins TRBV5-1 to TRBJ2-5; D tentatively reads TRBD1 or TRBD2 (5 bases each). Germline lookup yields CDR1 SGHRS and CDR2 YFSETQ. The CDR3 is 13 residues long. V dropped 3 bases and J dropped 2 bases, with 8 bases sitting between them. CDR3 amino acids: CASSSGQQETQYF. The CDR3 nucleotides are TGCGCCAGCAGCTCGGGGCAACAAGAGACCCAGTACTTC.

This clone was seen ten or more times. The genes are TRBV9 and TRBJ2-5; the match to TRBD1 covers 8 bases. CDR1 is SGDLS and CDR2 is YYNGEE in the germline V gene. The CDR3 extends over 15 amino acids. After removal of 0 bases from V and 4 bases from J, the junction contained 5 bases not matched to a gene. In nucleotides, the CDR3 is TGTGCCAGCAGCGTAGGGACTACAGGGGGAGAGACCCAGTACTTC. Translated, it gives CASSVGTTGGETQYF.

In regard to this clone: Mismatch with germline at one junction end may stem from a read error. This chain joins TRBV28 and TRBJ2-1; D is ambiguous. The germline CDR1 and CDR2 sequences are MDHEN and SYDVKM. This CDR3 spans 10 amino acids. The chain's CDR3 is CASIPNDQFF. The CDR3 DNA reads as TGTGCCAGCATCCCCAATGATCAGTTCTTC.

This clone was counted many times. J is TRBJ2-3 and V is TRBV20-1; 13 positions agree with TRBD2. There are 15 residues in the CDR3. CDR1 is DFQATT, CDR2 SNEGSKA, per germline (reference sequence). With 6 bases clipped from V and 2 bases from J, the junction kept 5 bases outside the gene matches. CDR3 region: CSAVLAGGVTDTQYF. Written as DNA, the CDR3 is TGCAGTGCGGTACTAGCGGGAGGGGTCACAGATACGCAGTATTTT.

The chain joins TRBV7-8 to TRBJ2-5; tentative D call: TRBD2 (6 bases). CDR1 and CDR2 (germline): SGHVS, FQNEAQ. The germline V and J ends were trimmed by 4 bases and 5 bases, with 14 bases remaining between them. CDR3 length equals 14 residues. This CDR3 is CASSSRECQETQYF. CDR3 in DNA: TGTGCCAGCAGCTCTCGGGAGTGCCAGGAGACCCAGTACTTC.